Sequencing of this TCR beta chain was carried out in a study of siplizumab effects on memory and regulatory T cells. Findings and caveats of the study: Mappable alloreactive CD4+ clones averaged approximately 69% Treg-derived with siplizumab versus about 30% in controls. Proliferating CD4+ or CD8+ clones, roughly 75-95% of them, lacked an assignable naive or memory phenotype. Memory T cells appeared less diverse than naive cells, which seemed to contribute substantially to alloresponse. Unstimulated subsets were the mapping target of only a minor fraction of alloreactive clones.

Produced via immunoSEQ multiplex PCR; TCRdb's table is partial and in-frame only. Of over 50,000 clones in the sample, around four fifths were seen once. In its sample, this clone was seen once. Its specificity is not known. Trimming pared 7 bases from V and 3 bases from J, leaving 10 bases between. The CDR3 consists of 13 residues. The germline V gene has CDR1 LNHDA and CDR2 SQIVND (reference sequence). The receptor's source is a human donor in good health. What was sequenced was memory CD4+ T cells sorted from blood. The chain joins TRBV19 to TRBJ2-4, with a weak D call TRBD1 (6 bases). CDR3 sequence reads: CASTSDSKNIQYF. The CDR3, as DNA: TGTGCCAGTACCTCGGACAGCAAAAACATTCAGTACTTC.